The T cell receptor (beta chain) described here comes from a study of T cell repertoires in cytomegalovirus infection. On the study more broadly: Signatures in public TCR beta sequences pointed to both CMV infection and matching HLA type.

Study results and limitations: Clonotype analysis showed dominance of the ex vivo response by HLA-C-restricted CMV-specific TCR beta clonotypes.

TCRdb analysed the reads with MiXCR anew, one entry per CDR3 protein. Of around 550,000 distinct CDR3 sequences listed, about 26% were seen once; the top ten hold over 10%. This clonotype was counted many times. Its cognate antigen is unknown. Specimen: PBMCs. This clonotype was obtained from a human donor in good health (CMV status not recorded). Some clones in this sample may be carry-over from other donors' samples.

The CDR3 loop reads CASSRGLAGGETQYF. The CDR3 DNA reads as TGTGCCAGCAGCCGCGGACTAGCGGGAGGGGAGACCCAGTACTTC. The gene calls are TRBV7-2 and TRBJ2-5; 15 nucleotides line up with TRBD2. J was trimmed by 5 bases and V by 5 bases; bases with no gene match: 3. The CDR3 is 15 amino acids. Germline V gene lookup returns CDR1 SGHTA and CDR2 FQGNSA.